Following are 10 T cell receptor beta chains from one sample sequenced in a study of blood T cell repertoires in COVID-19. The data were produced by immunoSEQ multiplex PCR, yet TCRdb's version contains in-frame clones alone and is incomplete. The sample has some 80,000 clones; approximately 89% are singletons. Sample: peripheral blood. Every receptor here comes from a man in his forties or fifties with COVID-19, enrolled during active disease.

CDR3 loop: CASSPRGLARNEQFF. In nucleotides, the CDR3 is TGTGCCAGCAGCCCCCGAGGCCTAGCTAGGAATGAGCAGTTCTTC. This sequence joins TRBV7-2 and TRBJ2-1; D perhaps matches TRBD2 (5 bases). The CDR3 runs 15 residues. Trimming took off 5 bases at V and 7 bases at J, with 18 bases between the two ends. Germline loops: CDR1 SGHTA, CDR2 FQGNSA. The variable domain in full, with the rest retrieved from reference TRBV7-2 and TRBJ2-1, is GAGVSQSPSNKVTEKGKDVELRCDPISGHTALYWYRQSLGQGLEFLIYFQGNSAPDKSGLPSDRFSAERTGGSVSTLTIQRTQQEDSAVYLCASSPRGLARNEQFFGPGTRLTVL.

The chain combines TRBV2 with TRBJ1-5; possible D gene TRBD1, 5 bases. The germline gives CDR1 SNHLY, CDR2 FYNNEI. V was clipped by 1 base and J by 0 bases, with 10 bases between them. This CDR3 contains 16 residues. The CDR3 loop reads CASSEVTGISNQPQHF. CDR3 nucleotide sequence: TGTGCCAGCAGTGAAGTTACAGGAATTAGCAATCAGCCCCAGCATTTT.

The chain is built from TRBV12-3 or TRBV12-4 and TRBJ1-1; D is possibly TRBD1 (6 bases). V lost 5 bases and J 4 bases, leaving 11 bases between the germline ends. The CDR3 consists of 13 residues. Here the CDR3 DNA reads TGTGCCAGCAGTCAGGGGAGTAGCACTGAAGCTTTCTTT. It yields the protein CASSQGSSTEAFF.

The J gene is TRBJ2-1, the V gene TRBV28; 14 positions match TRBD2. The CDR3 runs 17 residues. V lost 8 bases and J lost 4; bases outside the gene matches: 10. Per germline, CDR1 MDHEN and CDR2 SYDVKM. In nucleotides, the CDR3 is TGTGCCAGCGGGGGACTAGCGGGAGCTTTCACATACAATGAGCAGTTCTTC. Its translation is CASGGLAGAFTYNEQFF.

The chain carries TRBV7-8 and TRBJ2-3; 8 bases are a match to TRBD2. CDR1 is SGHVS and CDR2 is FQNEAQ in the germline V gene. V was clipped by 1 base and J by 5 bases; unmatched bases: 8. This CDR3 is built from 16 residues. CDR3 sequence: CASSLEVAGREDTQYF. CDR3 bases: TGTGCCAGCAGCTTAGAGGTAGCGGGAAGAGAAGATACGCAGTATTTT.

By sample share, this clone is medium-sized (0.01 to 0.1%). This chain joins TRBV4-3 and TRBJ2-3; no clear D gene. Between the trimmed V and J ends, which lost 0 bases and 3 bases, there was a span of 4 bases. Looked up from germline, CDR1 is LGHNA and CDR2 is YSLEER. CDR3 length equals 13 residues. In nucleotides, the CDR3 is TGCGCCAGCAGCCAAGATCCGACAGATACGCAGTATTTT. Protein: CASSQDPTDTQYF.

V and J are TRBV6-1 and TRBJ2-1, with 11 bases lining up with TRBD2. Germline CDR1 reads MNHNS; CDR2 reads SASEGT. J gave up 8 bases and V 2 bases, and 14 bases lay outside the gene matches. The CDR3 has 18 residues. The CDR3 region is CASSEMVAGGPHGDEQFF. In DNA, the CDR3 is TGTGCCAGCAGTGAAATGGTAGCGGGAGGGCCGCATGGGGATGAGCAGTTCTTC.

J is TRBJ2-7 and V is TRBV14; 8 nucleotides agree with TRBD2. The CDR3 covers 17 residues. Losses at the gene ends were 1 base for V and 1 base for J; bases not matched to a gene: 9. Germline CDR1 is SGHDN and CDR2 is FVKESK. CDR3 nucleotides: TGTGCCAGCAGCCAAGTAACTAGCGGTGTCCCGTCCTACGAGCAGTACTTC. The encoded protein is CASSQVTSGVPSYEQYF.

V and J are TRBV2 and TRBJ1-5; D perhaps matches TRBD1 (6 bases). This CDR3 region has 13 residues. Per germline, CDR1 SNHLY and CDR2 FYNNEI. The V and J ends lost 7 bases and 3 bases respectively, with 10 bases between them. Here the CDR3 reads CASTGQYNQPQHF. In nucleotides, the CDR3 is TGTGCCAGCACCGGACAGTACAATCAGCCCCAGCATTTT.

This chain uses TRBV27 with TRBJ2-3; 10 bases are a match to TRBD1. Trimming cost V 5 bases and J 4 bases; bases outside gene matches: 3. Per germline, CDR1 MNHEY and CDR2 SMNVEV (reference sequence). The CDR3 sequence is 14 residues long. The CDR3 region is CASSPTGGADTQYF. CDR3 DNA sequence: TGTGCCAGCAGTCCGACAGGGGGCGCAGATACGCAGTATTTT.